These 23 T cell receptor beta chains were sequenced from one sample in a study of blood T cell repertoires in COVID-19. The repertoire was sequenced with immunoSEQ multiplex PCR; TCRdb's copy has only in-frame clones and lacks some. This table holds 95,000 to 100,000 clones, about 90% found once. Input material: peripheral blood. These receptors were collected from a man over 45 with acute or convalescent COVID-19.

The chain recombines TRBV19 with TRBJ2-2, with TRBD1 matching 8 bases. Looked up from germline, CDR1 is LNHDA and CDR2 is SQIVND (reference sequence). This CDR3 region has 18 residues. Unmatched junction bases numbered 12, after V lost 6 bases and J lost 0 bases. The CDR3 nucleotides read TGTGCCAGTAGGACCGGGACAGGACTTTCCTCGAACACCGGGGAGCTGTTTTTT. This sequence encodes CASRTGTGLSSNTGELFF.

The chain carries TRBV6-1 and TRBJ2-1, with TRBD2 matching 8 bases. CDR1 MNHNS and CDR2 SASEGT come from the germline V gene. The CDR3 is 17 residues long. With V trimmed by 1 base and J by 7 bases, 12 bases remained unmatched. The CDR3 region has the DNA TGTGCCAGCAGTGAAGGAAATAGCGGGAAAGGAATGAATGAGCAGTTCTTC. Encoded protein: CASSEGNSGKGMNEQFF.

The rearrangement uses TRBV30 and TRBJ1-5, with a tentative D call TRBD1 (5 bases). Deletions cut 2 bases from V and 4 bases from J, with 15 bases between. The CDR3 consists of 15 residues. Per germline, CDR1 GTSNPN and CDR2 SVGIG (reference sequence). The CDR3 DNA is TGTGCCTGGAGTTCCAGGGTCGGTCGGAATCAGCCCCAGCATTTT. It encodes CAWSSRVGRNQPQHF.

In this sample, this clone turned up a few times. The rearrangement links TRBV6-1 to TRBJ1-1; TRBD1 agrees at 9 bases. Germline V gives CDR1 MNHNS, CDR2 SASEGT. The CDR3 spans 13 residues. J lost 11 bases, V lost 3 bases, and 7 bases had no gene match. In nucleotides, the CDR3 is TGTGCCAGCAGTGATAGACAGGGGGTGATCGCTTTCTTT. This encodes CASSDRQGVIAFF.

V usage is TRBV2 and J usage is TRBJ1-2; D not certain. Germline V gene sequence: CDR1 SNHLY, CDR2 FYNNEI. This CDR3 region has 12 residues. V gave up 10 bases and J gave up 5 bases, with 14 bases separating them. The CDR3 protein is CATELLKYGYTF. CDR3 bases: TGTGCCACCGAACTTCTGAAGTATGGCTACACCTTC.

The chain uses TRBV19 and TRBJ1-5, with D hard to call. CDR1 is LNHDA, CDR2 SQIVND, per germline (reference sequence). This CDR3 is built from 16 residues. The V gene lost 1 base and the J gene lost 0 bases, with 10 bases spanning the gap. The CDR3 here is CASSIAIAFSNQPQHF. CDR3 coding DNA: TGTGCCAGTAGTATAGCCATAGCTTTTAGCAATCAGCCCCAGCATTTT.

J is TRBJ2-7 and V is TRBV6-5; 7 positions match TRBD1. The CDR3 has 14 amino acids. After removal of 5 bases from V and 2 bases from J, the junction contained 6 bases not matched to a gene. The germline CDR1 and CDR2 sequences are MNHEY and SVGAGI. CDR3 amino acids: CASSNNRGTYEQYF. The DNA for the CDR3 is TGTGCCAGCAGTAATAACAGGGGCACCTACGAGCAGTACTTC.

This clone was counted only a few times. The V call is TRBV10-1, the J call TRBJ2-2; D perhaps matches TRBD2 (6 bases). Germline lookup yields CDR1 WNHNN and CDR2 SYGVQD (reference sequence). The CDR3 covers 16 residues. V was shortened by 6 bases and J by 0 bases, with 14 bases between the two germline ends. Here the CDR3 DNA reads TGCGCCAGCAGGAAGGAGGGACTTGCGAACACCGGGGAGCTGTTTTTT. Protein product: CASRKEGLANTGELFF.

The chain joins TRBV6-5 to TRBJ1-5, with TRBD1 as a possible D gene (6 bases). V was cut by 8 bases and J by 10 bases, with 18 bases left in between. Germline V gives CDR1 MNHEY, CDR2 SVGAGI. The CDR3 is 13 amino acids. CDR3 nucleotides: TGTGCCAGCTACCGAGGGCAGGGACAACCCCAGCATTTT. Its protein product is CASYRGQGQPQHF.

The chain links TRBV7-8 to TRBJ1-1, with D possibly matching TRBD1 (6 bases). V was pared by 4 bases and J by 2 bases, with 14 bases between. CDR3 length: 15 residues. CDR1 and CDR2 from the germline V gene are SGHVS and FQNEAQ. This CDR3 reads CASSSQAGGNTEAFF. The CDR3 nucleotides are TGTGCCAGCAGCTCACAGGCGGGGGGCAACACTGAAGCTTTCTTT.

The chain is built from TRBV4-3 and TRBJ2-2; perhaps TRBD1 as D (6 bases). The germline V gene encodes CDR1 LGHNA and CDR2 YSLEER. V shed 1 base and J shed 9 bases, with 18 bases lying between them. The CDR3 runs to 16 residues. The CDR3 loop reads CASSQGVGSGVRELFF. The CDR3 nucleotides read TGCGCCAGCAGCCAAGGAGTTGGTTCAGGGGTCAGGGAGCTGTTTTTT.

This chain uses TRBV7-6 with TRBJ1-3; 8 nucleotides align to TRBD1. The CDR3 spans 14 residues. Losses at the gene ends were 5 bases for V and 4 bases for J; bases not matched to a gene: 4. CDR1 and CDR2 (germline): SGHVS, FNYEAQ. The chain's CDR3 is CASSKDRVGNTIYF. The CDR3, as DNA: TGTGCCAGCAGCAAGGACAGGGTCGGAAACACCATATATTTT.

The chain combines TRBV11-2 with TRBJ1-1, with a possible D match to TRBD1 (5 bases). The CDR3 length is 14 residues. V was clipped by 5 bases and J by 1 base, with 11 bases between them. CDR1 and CDR2 (germline): SGHAT, FQNNGV. DNA for the CDR3: TGTGCCAGCAGCAACCGACAGAAGAACACTGAAGCTTTCTTT. This gives the protein CASSNRQKNTEAFF.

The chain recombines TRBV5-6 with TRBJ2-3; 9 bases map to TRBD2. Trimming removed 6 bases from V and 3 bases from J; junction bases left unmatched: 5. Per germline, CDR1 SGHDT and CDR2 YYEEEE. The CDR3 runs to 14 residues. The CDR3 DNA reads as TGTGCCAGCATGAACGGACTAGCGACAGATACGCAGTATTTT. This translates into CASMNGLATDTQYF.

This chain connects TRBV6-5 to TRBJ2-2, with 9 bases aligning to TRBD1. Germline assignment: CDR1 MNHEY and CDR2 SVGAGI. The CDR3 runs to 15 residues. Trimming at V came to 6 bases and at J to 5 bases, leaving 7 bases not matched to a gene. The CDR3 region is CASRGQGYGTGELFF. As DNA, the CDR3 is TGTGCCAGCAGGGGACAGGGTTATGGAACCGGGGAGCTGTTTTTT.

The CDR3 is CASTPRPSRWVPYNEQFF. The CDR3 nucleotides read TGCGCCAGCACGCCAAGACCTAGTCGCTGGGTCCCTTACAATGAGCAGTTCTTC. The chain joins TRBV4-1 to TRBJ2-1; the D is unclear. Germline V gene lookup returns CDR1 MGHRA and CDR2 YSYEKL. This CDR3 region has 18 residues. Between the trimmed V and J ends, which lost 7 bases and 4 bases, there was a span of 26 bases.

This sequence joins TRBV7-2 and TRBJ2-3; D is possibly TRBD2 (5 bases). Germline assignment: CDR1 SGHTA and CDR2 FQGNSA. V was pared by 5 bases and J by 5 bases, with 14 bases between. This CDR3 spans 14 amino acids. The CDR3 DNA reads as TGTGCCAGCAGCCCTCAGCGGACGGTAGATACGCAGTATTTT. Its protein is CASSPQRTVDTQYF.

This chain uses TRBV4-2 with TRBJ1-3, with a possible D match to TRBD1 (5 bases). Germline CDR1 LGHNA, CDR2 YNFKEQ. V lost 2 bases to trimming and J lost 0 bases, with 14 bases between them. There are 17 residues in the CDR3. The CDR3 loop reads CASSQPRQGLSGNTIYF. The CDR3 DNA sequence: TGTGCCAGCAGCCAACCTAGGCAGGGACTCTCTGGAAACACCATATATTTT.

The CDR3 bases are TGTGCCAGCAGTTTACCAGGTGCCCCGGATACGCAGTATTTT. Translation: CASSLPGAPDTQYF. The chain combines TRBV28 with TRBJ2-3; D unresolved. CDR3 length equals 14 residues. The V end was cut by 2 bases, the J end by 6 bases, with 12 bases between. Germline CDR1 and CDR2: MDHEN and SYDVKM.

This clone was found once. V and J are TRBV15 and TRBJ2-3; TRBD2 is a possible D gene (5 bases). Trimming pared 0 bases from V and 2 bases from J, leaving 12 bases between. CDR3 length equals 16 residues. CDR1 and CDR2 from the germline V gene are LNHNV and YYDKDF (reference sequence). The CDR3 region has the DNA TGTGCCACCAGCAGAGACCTAACGGGGTCCACAGATACGCAGTATTTT. Its protein is CATSRDLTGSTDTQYF.

The V call is TRBV6-6, the J call TRBJ2-5; TRBD1 matches 9 bases. Germline V gene lookup returns CDR1 MNHNY and CDR2 SVGAGI (reference sequence). V trimming: 4 bases; J trimming: 4 bases; junction bases outside the gene matches: 4. The CDR3 runs 14 residues. CDR3 in DNA: TGTGCCAGCAGTTTACAGGGGGCCGGAGAGACCCAGTACTTC. Amino acid sequence: CASSLQGAGETQYF.

The rearrangement uses TRBV19 and TRBJ1-5, with D tentatively TRBD1 (6 bases). This CDR3 spans 15 amino acids. Trimming removed 6 bases from V and 1 base from J, with 13 bases in between. Per the germline V gene, CDR1 is LNHDA and CDR2 is SQIVND (reference sequence). DNA of the CDR3: TGTGCCAGTAGCCAGACAGGAGCAAGCAATCAGCCCCAGCATTTT. It codes for CASSQTGASNQPQHF.

This clone was recorded once. The chain uses TRBV4-1 and TRBJ1-2, with 7 bases fitting TRBD1. Unmatched junction bases numbered 4, after V lost 1 base and J lost 5 bases. Germline lookup yields CDR1 MGHRA and CDR2 YSYEKL. The CDR3 covers 14 residues. CDR3 DNA sequence: TGCGCCAGCAGCCAAGGACAGGGCTGGTATGGCTACACCTTC. This translates into CASSQGQGWYGYTF.